A single sample gave rise to the 14 T cell receptor beta chains below, sequenced in a study of CD8 T cells in Susac syndrome. An amount of RNA that ranged from roughly 0.5 to 1 ug was reverse transcribed with random hexamers. From the immunoSEQ multiplex PCR reads, TCRdb called clonotypes with MiXCR, one entry per CDR3 protein. The sample lists 170,000 or so distinct CDR3 sequences; 90% to 96% were seen once. The sequencing input was CD4+ T cells from PBMCs. These receptor sequences come from a human donor with Susac syndrome.

CDR3 DNA: TGTGCCAGCAGGAGGACTAGCGGGGCGAACACCGGGGAGCTGTTTTTT. Its protein is CASRRTSGANTGELFF. The rearrangement uses TRBV25-1 and TRBJ2-2, with TRBD2 identical over 12 bases. V lost 6 bases to trimming and J lost 0 bases; unmatched junction nucleotides: 2. The CDR3 consists of 16 residues. Germline CDR1 reads MGHDK; CDR2 reads SYGVNS.

This sequence joins TRBV6-6 and TRBJ1-1; weak D call: TRBD1 (6 bases). Germline-derived CDR1 and CDR2 are MNHNY and SVGAGI (reference sequence). This CDR3 contains 14 residues. Trimming took 7 bases from V and 1 from J, leaving 13 bases between them. CDR3 DNA: TGTGCCAGCACAATAACACAGGGGAACACTGAAGCTTTCTTT. It specifies CASTITQGNTEAFF.

The genes are TRBV12-3 or TRBV12-4 and TRBJ2-1; D unresolved. The CDR3 runs to 13 residues. Trimming took 5 bases from V and 4 from J, leaving 9 bases between them. The CDR3: CASSPPPYNEQFF. CDR3 sequence (DNA): TGTGCCAGCAGTCCCCCCCCATACAATGAGCAGTTCTTC.

The chain uses TRBV27 and TRBJ1-4; D not certain. V lost 5 bases and J 7 bases, leaving 11 bases between the germline ends. Looked up from germline, CDR1 is MNHEY and CDR2 is SMNVEV (reference sequence). This CDR3 contains 13 residues. CDR3 region: CASSRTSGEKLFF. The CDR3, as DNA: TGTGCCAGCAGTAGGACGTCTGGTGAAAAACTGTTTTTT.

The V gene is TRBV5-1, the J gene TRBJ1-1; D ambiguous. The CDR3 has 13 amino acids. V lost 4 bases to trimming and J lost 6 bases, with 13 bases between them. Germline V CDR1 and CDR2: SGHRS, YFSETQ. In DNA form, the CDR3 reads TGCGCCAGCAGCCCCCGCAGTGGCTCTGAAGCTTTCTTT. This codes for CASSPRSGSEAFF.

The chain joins TRBV12-3 or TRBV12-4 to TRBJ1-5; a weak D match, TRBD1 (5 bases). The CDR3 loop spans 16 amino acids. Trimming removed 0 bases from V and 4 bases from J, with 13 bases in between. The CDR3 nucleotides read TGTGCCAGCAGTTTAGCGCGGGACGGCTTAAATCAGCCCCAGCATTTT. The encoded protein is CASSLARDGLNQPQHF.

The rearrangement joins TRBV9 to TRBJ1-6, with 9 positions matching TRBD1. V lost 4 bases, J lost 10 bases, and 9 bases stayed unmatched. Germline values: CDR1 SGDLS, CDR2 YYNGEE. The CDR3 is 15 residues long. The CDR3, as DNA: TGTGCCAGCAGCCCCGGGGACAGGGCAGAATCACCCCTCCACTTT. Residues: CASSPGDRAESPLHF. Variable domain in full (rest from reference TRBV9 and TRBJ1-6): DSGVTQTPKHLITATGQRVTLRCSPRSGDLSVYWYQQSLDQGLQFLIQYYNGEERAKGNILERFSAQQFPDLHSELNLSSLELGDSALYFCASSPGDRAESPLHFGNGTRLTVT.

The chain joins TRBV29-1 to TRBJ1-1; D ambiguous. This CDR3 has 13 residues. V lost 3 bases, J lost 1 base, and 9 bases lay in between. CDR1 and CDR2 from the germline V gene are SQVTM and ANQGSEA. The CDR3 loop reads CSVDETPNTEAFF. In DNA, the CDR3 is TGCAGCGTTGACGAAACACCGAACACTGAAGCTTTCTTT.

This clonotype has just a few counts. V is TRBV10-3 and J is TRBJ2-7; 7 nucleotides line up with TRBD2. V was clipped by 4 bases and J by 4 bases; unmatched bases: 1. This CDR3 is 12 amino acids long. Germline CDR1 reads ENHRY; CDR2 reads SYGVKD. In nucleotides, the CDR3 is TGTGCCATCAGTGTCGGGGGGTACGAGCAGTACTTC. It translates to CAISVGGYEQYF.

The gene calls are TRBV20-1 and TRBJ2-5, with 9 bases aligning to TRBD2. Germline V gene sequence: CDR1 DFQATT, CDR2 SNEGSKA (reference sequence). The CDR3 consists of 15 residues. The J segment lost 5 bases and the V segment lost 5 bases, leaving 12 bases of the junction unmatched. CDR3 DNA sequence: TGCAGTGCTCATAGGGGAGCGGGAGGCTCGGAGACCCAGTACTTC. Amino acids: CSAHRGAGGSETQYF.

The genes are TRBV18 and TRBJ2-1; TRBD2 aligns across 7 bases. This CDR3 has 19 residues. CDR1 is KGHSH, CDR2 LQKENI, per germline. V dropped 0 bases and J dropped 5; count of bases not matched to a gene: 16. Here the CDR3 reads CASSPPVNGGRVLNNEQFF. DNA for the CDR3: TGTGCCAGCTCACCACCGGTTAATGGCGGGAGAGTACTCAACAATGAGCAGTTCTTC.

The genes are TRBV28 and TRBJ2-7; 12 bases match TRBD2. CDR1 and CDR2 from the germline V gene are MDHEN and SYDVKM. The J segment lost 2 bases and the V segment lost 7 bases, leaving 9 bases of the junction unmatched. This CDR3 contains 16 residues. The CDR3 DNA reads TGTGCCAGCACCCCACTAGCGGGGGGTCAAGCCTACGAGCAGTACGTC. Translation gives CASTPLAGGQAYEQYV.

The J gene is TRBJ1-1, the V gene TRBV20-1; D is perhaps TRBD1 (6 bases). This CDR3 has 14 residues. Germline assignment: CDR1 DFQATT and CDR2 SNEGSKA (reference sequence). Trimming removed 6 bases at V and 6 bases at J, with 20 bases between. The CDR3 nucleotides read TGCAGTGCGATCGCACAGGGTCGGAAGTCTGAAGCTTTCTTT. Protein: CSAIAQGRKSEAFF.

V usage is TRBV18 and J usage is TRBJ1-5, with D tentatively TRBD1 (5 bases). This CDR3 contains 15 residues. V lost 3 bases and J 1 base, leaving 10 bases between the germline ends. Germline-derived CDR1 and CDR2 are KGHSH and LQKENI. CDR3 residues: CASSPGTGSNQPQHF. The CDR3 region has the DNA TGTGCCAGCTCACCCGGGACGGGAAGCAATCAGCCCCAGCATTTT.